This entry lists 18 T cell receptor beta chains sequenced from one sample in a study of T cells after posttransplantation cyclophosphamide. The assay was immunoSEQ multiplex PCR, and TCRdb's table has in-frame clones only and misses some. The repertoire holds 47,000 or so clones, almost 95% seen once, with less than 3.5% in the top ten. Sequencing was carried out using PBMCs. The receptor set was obtained from a woman between 50 and 59 years old in good health and a related stem cell transplant donor.

This clone was observed once. V usage is TRBV27 and J usage is TRBJ2-7; D is uncertain. The V end lost 1 base, the J end lost 0 bases, and 7 bases lay between the germline ends. CDR3 length: 14 amino acids. The germline V gene has CDR1 MNHEY and CDR2 SMNVEV (reference sequence). In DNA form, the CDR3 reads TGTGCCAGCAGTTTATATCAGGACTCCTACGAGCAGTACTTC. This translates into CASSLYQDSYEQYF.

The chain employs TRBV29-1 and TRBJ2-5, with 7 bases aligning to TRBD1. The end of the DNA aligns better with TRBJ2-7, so the J call may be wrong. The CDR3 runs to 14 residues. The germline V gene encodes CDR1 SQVTM and CDR2 ANQGSEA. The CDR3: CSVAGVGTGDEQYF. In DNA, the CDR3 is TGCAGCGTTGCGGGCGTAGGTACAGGGGACGAGCAGTACTTC.

The rearrangement links TRBV20-1 to TRBJ2-5, with 10 positions matching TRBD2. This CDR3 contains 11 residues. V lost 8 bases to trimming and J lost 3 bases; unmatched junction nucleotides: 0. CDR1 and CDR2 (germline): DFQATT, SNEGSKA (reference sequence). CDR3 in amino acids: CSLAGEETQYF. The CDR3 DNA reads TGCAGTCTAGCGGGGGAAGAGACCCAGTACTTC.

This chain uses TRBV5-1 with TRBJ1-1; 7 positions agree with TRBD1. The trim removed 5 bases at V and 3 bases at J, leaving 4 bases unmatched. The germline gives CDR1 SGHRS, CDR2 YFSETQ. The CDR3 runs 13 residues. The CDR3 sequence is CASSEQGYTEAFF. In DNA form, the CDR3 reads TGCGCCAGCAGTGAACAGGGGTACACTGAAGCTTTCTTT.

CDR3 bases: TGTGCCAGCAGTCCCGGGACTGGACACACCGGGGAGCTGTTTTTT. It yields the protein CASSPGTGHTGELFF. The J gene is TRBJ2-2, the V gene TRBV6-4; TRBD2 might be the D (6 bases). This CDR3 is 15 amino acids long. Germline CDR1 and CDR2: MRHNA and SNTAGT. Trimming left V 5 bases short and J 3 bases short, with 13 bases between.

With respect to this clone: A junction boundary mismatches the germline segment, possibly from a read error. Within the sample, other DNA sequences also encode this same CDR3. The J gene is TRBJ1-6, the V gene TRBV5-4; 7 bases align to TRBD1. CDR1 is SGHNT and CDR2 is YYREEE in the germline V gene (reference sequence). The CDR3 is 16 residues long. The CDR3, as DNA: TGTGCCAGCAGCCCTTGGTCCGGGACAGATAATTCCCCCCTCCACTTT. Protein: CASSPWSGTDNSPLHF.

This clone was counted between two and nine times. The chain has TRBV16 and TRBJ2-1, with 7 bases matching TRBD1. The germline V gene has CDR1 KGHSY and CDR2 FQNENV. The V and J ends lost 3 bases and 1 base, in that order; junction bases with no gene match: 6. The CDR3 is 16 residues long. The CDR3 here is CASSHYRGKSYNEQFF. The CDR3 DNA reads TGTGCCAGCAGCCACTACAGGGGTAAGTCCTACAATGAGCAGTTCTTC.

The chain is built from TRBV5-4 and TRBJ1-6; TRBD1 is a possible D gene (6 bases). Trimming took off 0 bases at V and 10 bases at J, with 8 bases between the two ends. Per germline, CDR1 SGHNT and CDR2 YYREEE (reference sequence). The CDR3 loop spans 13 amino acids. For the CDR3, the DNA is TGTGCCAGCAGCTTGGGACAGGAGTCACCCCTCCACTTT. It is translated as CASSLGQESPLHF.

V is TRBV2 and J is TRBJ2-7; 13 positions agree with TRBD2. The CDR3 has 16 amino acids. CDR1 is SNHLY and CDR2 is FYNNEI in the germline V gene. With V trimmed by 5 bases and J by 5 bases, 9 bases remained unmatched. CDR3 loop: CASSPRTSGSIHEQYF. For the CDR3, the DNA is TGTGCCAGCAGTCCTAGGACTAGCGGGAGTATCCACGAGCAGTACTTC.

CDR3 nucleotides: TGCGCCAGCAGCCCGGGACTAGCGGGGGCCGAACGGCACTACAATGAGCAGTTCTTC. Translating gives CASSPGLAGAERHYNEQFF. The chain carries TRBV5-1 and TRBJ2-1; 14 bases are shared with TRBD2. V was pared by 4 bases and J by 3 bases, with 12 bases of the junction left unmatched. Germline CDR1 and CDR2: SGHRS and YFSETQ. The CDR3 is 19 residues long.

The rearrangement links TRBV15 to TRBJ2-5; possible D gene TRBD1, 8 bases. This CDR3 is 16 amino acids long. Trimming pared 1 base from V and 2 bases from J, leaving 14 bases between. The V gene's germline CDR1 is LNHNV and CDR2 YYDKDF (reference sequence). CDR3 nucleotides: TGTGCCACCAGCAGAGGAGGACAGGGAGGGCAAGAGACCCAGTACTTC. This sequence encodes CATSRGGQGGQETQYF.

Note on this clone: A junction end diverges from the germline sequence, so it may reflect a read error. This chain connects TRBV5-5 to TRBJ2-7, with 10 bases lining up with TRBD1. This CDR3 is 14 amino acids long. Germline CDR1 reads SGHKS; CDR2 reads YYEKEE (reference sequence). This CDR3 is CASSLGQGASSSNF. CDR3 in DNA: TGTGCCAGCAGCTTGGGACAGGGGGCGAGCAGTAGCAACTTC.

The chain is built from TRBV5-1 and TRBJ1-5; weak D call: TRBD1 (6 bases). The ends were cut back, 1 base at V and 6 bases at J, with 8 bases in the middle. This CDR3 comprises 13 residues. The germline gives CDR1 SGHRS, CDR2 YFSETQ. CDR3 protein: CASSLTGSQPQHF. The CDR3 DNA follows: TGCGCCAGCAGCTTGACAGGGAGTCAGCCCCAGCATTTT.

This clone was seen just once. The rearrangement joins TRBV19 to TRBJ1-1; tentatively, D is TRBD1 (6 bases). CDR3 length equals 15 residues. The V gene's germline CDR1 is LNHDA and CDR2 SQIVND (reference sequence). Between the trimmed V and J ends, which lost 3 bases and 4 bases, there was a span of 15 bases. CDR3 nucleotide sequence: TGTGCCAGTAGTATTAGTTTTGGGGGCGGCACTGAAGCTTTCTTT. Its translation is CASSISFGGGTEAFF. Looking up the rest from reference TRBV19 and TRBJ1-1 gives the full variable domain: DGGITQSPKYLFRKEGQNVTLSCEQNLNHDAMYWYRQDPGQGLRLIYYSQIVNDFQKGDIAEGYSVSREKKESFPLTVTSAQKNPTAFYLCASSISFGGGTEAFFGQGTRLTVV.

The chain is built from TRBV10-2 and TRBJ2-3; D not resolved. This CDR3 spans 11 amino acids. The V end was cut by 5 bases, the J end by 2 bases, with 2 bases between. The germline CDR1 and CDR2 sequences are WSHSY and SAAADI. The chain's CDR3 is CASSLTDTQYF. CDR3 in DNA: TGCGCCAGCAGTCTCACAGATACGCAGTATTTT.

The chain is built from TRBV9 and TRBJ2-1, with 15 bases lining up with TRBD2. J was trimmed by 0 bases and V by 5 bases; bases with no gene match: 6. CDR3 length: 18 amino acids. Germline lookup yields CDR1 SGDLS and CDR2 YYNGEE. The CDR3 here is CASRGLAGGTFSYNEQFF. Written as DNA, the CDR3 is TGTGCCAGCAGGGGACTAGCGGGAGGCACCTTCTCCTACAATGAGCAGTTCTTC. Looking up the rest from reference TRBV9 and TRBJ2-1 gives the full variable domain: DSGVTQTPKHLITATGQRVTLRCSPRSGDLSVYWYQQSLDQGLQFLIQYYNGEERAKGNILERFSAQQFPDLHSELNLSSLELGDSALYFCASRGLAGGTFSYNEQFFGPGTRLTVL.

The chain uses TRBV29-1 and TRBJ1-2; the D is unclear. This CDR3 is 12 amino acids long. Germline V lookup: CDR1 SQVTM, CDR2 ANQGSEA. Trimming removed 6 bases at V and 3 bases at J, with 11 bases between. The CDR3 coding sequence is TGCAGCGTCCTCGACGGGGACTATGGCTACACCTTC. It specifies CSVLDGDYGYTF.

The rearrangement links TRBV7-2 to TRBJ1-2; TRBD1 matches at 10 bases. The CDR3 contains 14 residues. V lost 5 bases and J lost 8; bases outside the gene matches: 8. Germline lookup yields CDR1 SGHTA and CDR2 FQGNSA. CDR3 amino acids: CASSQDRGWRGYTF. CDR3 sequence (DNA): TGTGCCAGCAGCCAGGACAGGGGGTGGCGAGGCTACACCTTC.